The present TCR beta chain was sequenced within a study of early T cells in non-severe SARS-CoV-2 infection. About the research overall: Unpaired chains resulted from sequencing bulk RNA of unsorted whole blood.

The CDR3 consists of 13 residues. The V end was cut by 6 bases, the J end by 4 bases, with 10 bases between. Germline loops: CDR1 SGHAT, CDR2 FQNNGV. Unique molecular identifiers tagged individual cDNA molecules. Each CDR3 protein gets one entry after TCRdb re-called the 5' RACE reads with MiXCR. This sample carries some 71,000 distinct CDR3 sequences, 12% to 15% of them seen once, and the ten largest clones take over 12%. Study outcomes and limitations: Sequences matched to VDJdb favored anti-spike CD8 responses, while private and CD4 specificities were missed.

Points on this clonotype: Its target is unknown.

Sequencing was carried out using whole blood. The chain is built from TRBV11-2 and TRBJ2-1; D unclear. This TCR came from an adult who was a healthcare worker with PCR-confirmed SARS-CoV-2 infection or an uninfected control (not recorded which). The CDR3 region has the DNA TGTGCCAGCAGATCGGGCAGTTACAATGAGCAGTTCTTC. This translates into CASRSGSYNEQFF.